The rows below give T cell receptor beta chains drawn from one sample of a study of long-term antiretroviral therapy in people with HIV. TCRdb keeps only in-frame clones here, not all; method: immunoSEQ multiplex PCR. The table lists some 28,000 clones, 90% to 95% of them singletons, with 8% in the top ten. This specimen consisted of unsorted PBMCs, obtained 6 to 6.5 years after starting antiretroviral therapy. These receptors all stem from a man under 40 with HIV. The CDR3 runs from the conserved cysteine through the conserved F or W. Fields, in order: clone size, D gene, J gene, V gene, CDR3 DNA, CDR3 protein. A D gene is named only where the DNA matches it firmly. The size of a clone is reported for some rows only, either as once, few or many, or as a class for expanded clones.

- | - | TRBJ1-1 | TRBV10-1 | TGCGCCAGCAGTGATGGGAGGGGAGTGAACACTGAAGCTTTCTTT | CASSDGRGVNTEAFF
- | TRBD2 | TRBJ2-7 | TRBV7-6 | TGTGCCAGCAGCTTAGCCCCCCAGGGGCGGGAGGGCATCGGCGAGCAGTACTTC | CASSLAPQGREGIGEQYF
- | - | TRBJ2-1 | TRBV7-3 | TGTGCCAGCAGCTTAACACCCGGCTCCTACAATGAGCAGTTCTTC | CASSLTPGSYNEQFF
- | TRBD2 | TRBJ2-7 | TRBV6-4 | TGTGCCAGCAGTCCTTCAGCGGGAAGCTCCTACGAGCAGTACTTC | CASSPSAGSSYEQYF
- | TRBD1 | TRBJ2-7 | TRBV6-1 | TGTGCCAGCAGTGTGGGGGACAGGGCCTACGAGCAGTACTTC | CASSVGDRAYEQYF
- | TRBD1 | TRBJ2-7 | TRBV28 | TGTGCCAGCAGTTTACGGCAGGGGGCGCGGGAGCAGTACTTC | CASSLRQGAREQYF
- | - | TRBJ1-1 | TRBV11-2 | TGTGCCAGCAGCTCCCAGGGAAACACTGAAGCTTTCTTT | CASSSQGNTEAFF
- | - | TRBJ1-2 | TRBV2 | TGTGCCAGCAGTTCACAGGAAGCCCTGGATGGCTACACCTTC | CASSSQEALDGYTF
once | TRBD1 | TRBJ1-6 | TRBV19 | TGTGCCAGTACCGGCGACTCAGGGGGGATCGGACCCCTCCACTTT | CASTGDSGGIGPLHF
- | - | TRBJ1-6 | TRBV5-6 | TGTGCCAGCAGCTTGGCGGAACGTAGTTCACCCCTCCACTTT | CASSLAERSSPLHF
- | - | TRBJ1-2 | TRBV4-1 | TGCGCCAGCAGCCAGACGGCCGGGGACAATAGGAAGGGCTACACCTTC | CASSQTAGDNRKGYTF